This TCR beta chain was recovered during a study of a mutant IDH1 vaccine in newly diagnosed glioma. Study context: Vaccines were begun 4-6 weeks after radiotherapy alone, or with temozolomide cycles.

Described time point: week 35, safety follow-up. Every vaccination contained 300 ug of the mutant IDH1 20-mer peptide and was paired with topical imiquimod. A word on this clone: The antigen is unknown.

Study conclusions and caveats: Changes to the top peripheral T cell clonotypes appeared unrelated to pseudoprogression.

The repertoire was sequenced with immunoSEQ multiplex PCR; TCRdb's copy has only in-frame clones and lacks some. Of tens of thousands of clones in the sample, approximately 80% were seen once. This CDR3 comprises 12 residues. Germline V gene sequence: CDR1 SGHRS, CDR2 YFSETQ. V was clipped by 4 bases and J by 5 bases, with 9 bases between them. The chain combines TRBV5-1 with TRBJ1-2; D call uncertain. This receptor was obtained from a man aged 35 to 55 with glioma. Sequences were derived from PBMCs, sampled from a glioma patient whose treatment included an IDH1 peptide vaccine. The CDR3 sequence: CASSTRRYGYTF. CDR3 nucleotides: TGCGCCAGCAGCACACGACGGTATGGCTACACCTTC.